Listed here are 13 T cell receptor beta chains from one sample, sequenced in a study of blood T cell repertoires in COVID-19. TCRdb keeps only in-frame clones here, not all; method: immunoSEQ multiplex PCR. The table shows about 260,000 clones, with around 88% occurring only once. The sample taken for sequencing was PBMCs or T cells enriched from blood (not recorded which). The receptors were sampled from a woman in her 50s who had recovered from COVID-19.

This clone was counted once. This chain uses TRBV4-1 with TRBJ1-3; D unresolved. CDR3 length: 11 amino acids. The germline CDR1 and CDR2 sequences are MGHRA and YSYEKL. V shed 3 bases and J shed 6 bases, with 3 bases lying between them. The CDR3 DNA follows: TGCGCCAGCAGCCAGGCAAACACCATATATTTT. The encoded protein is CASSQANTIYF.

This chain uses TRBV3-1 (or the pseudogene TRBV3-2) with TRBJ2-3, with D possibly being TRBD1 (6 bases). The germline CDR1 and CDR2 sequences are LGHDT and YNNKEL (reference sequence). The V gene lost 3 bases and the J gene lost 4 bases, with 14 bases spanning the gap. This CDR3 has 15 amino acids. CDR3 in amino acids: CASSQQTTGADTQYF. The CDR3 DNA reads as TGTGCCAGCAGCCAGCAAACGACAGGCGCAGATACGCAGTATTTT.

The chain links TRBV6-1 to TRBJ2-1; TRBD2 is a possible D gene (6 bases). This CDR3 contains 17 residues. The V and J ends lost 3 bases and 0 bases respectively, with 15 bases between them. Looked up from germline, CDR1 is MNHNS and CDR2 is SASEGT. CDR3 in DNA: TGTGCCAGCAGTGACGCGACTAGGAGGAGCTCCTACAATGAGCAGTTCTTC. Translating gives CASSDATRRSSYNEQFF.

The V call is TRBV7-3, the J call TRBJ2-1, with D hard to call. The V gene's germline CDR1 is SGHTA and CDR2 FQGTGA. The CDR3 is 14 residues long. V lost 0 bases and J lost 9, with 12 bases in between. The CDR3 DNA follows: TGTGCCAGCAGCTTAACCGGCCTAGTTAGTGAGCAGTTCTTC. This codes for CASSLTGLVSEQFF.

The genes are TRBV5-1 and TRBJ1-1; weak D call: TRBD1 (6 bases). From germline, CDR1 is SGHRS and CDR2 YFSETQ. This CDR3 has 12 residues. V shed 5 bases and J shed 8 bases, with 13 bases lying between them. The CDR3 protein is CASSSRQEEAFF. In nucleotides, the CDR3 is TGCGCCAGCAGTTCTCGACAGGAAGAAGCTTTCTTT.

The chain uses TRBV27 and TRBJ2-1; 7 nucleotides align to TRBD2. V lost 6 bases to trimming and J lost 3 bases; unmatched junction nucleotides: 5. Looked up from germline, CDR1 is MNHEY and CDR2 is SMNVEV (reference sequence). The CDR3 spans 14 residues. CDR3 in amino acids: CASSAGVDYNEQFF. CDR3 in DNA: TGTGCCAGCAGCGCGGGAGTTGACTACAATGAGCAGTTCTTC.

The chain has TRBV9 and TRBJ2-3; 9 nucleotides line up with TRBD2. The J segment lost 2 bases and the V segment lost 2 bases, leaving 6 bases of the junction unmatched. The CDR3 consists of 16 residues. Germline CDR1 SGDLS, CDR2 YYNGEE. As DNA, the CDR3 is TGTGCCAGCAGCGTCGGGCTAGCGGGACCCACAGATACGCAGTATTTT. This gives the protein CASSVGLAGPTDTQYF. The variable domain in full, with the rest retrieved from reference TRBV9 and TRBJ2-3, is DSGVTQTPKHLITATGQRVTLRCSPRSGDLSVYWYQQSLDQGLQFLIQYYNGEERAKGNILERFSAQQFPDLHSELNLSSLELGDSALYFCASSVGLAGPTDTQYFGPGTRLTVL.

The chain links TRBV18 to TRBJ1-6; a possible D gene is TRBD1 (6 bases). The CDR3 covers 15 residues. V was cut by 3 bases and J by 7 bases, with 13 bases left in between. Germline CDR1 and CDR2: KGHSH and LQKENI. This chain's CDR3 is CASSPPTGFNSPLHF. The CDR3 region has the DNA TGTGCCAGCTCACCCCCGACAGGTTTCAATTCACCCCTCCACTTT.

This clone occurred once. This chain links TRBV6-5 with TRBJ2-5, with 12 positions matching TRBD2. With 6 bases clipped from V and 5 bases from J, the junction kept 7 bases outside the gene matches. Germline V gives CDR1 MNHEY, CDR2 SVGAGI. This CDR3 spans 15 amino acids. In DNA form, the CDR3 reads TGTGCCAGCAGCCTTCTAGCGGGGGGGCCCGAGACCCAGTACTTC. It is translated as CASSLLAGGPETQYF.

V gene TRBV27 combines with J gene TRBJ1-5; D might be TRBD1 (5 bases). The germline V gene has CDR1 MNHEY and CDR2 SMNVEV (reference sequence). Trimming left V 9 bases short and J 4 bases short, with 13 bases between. This CDR3 has 13 amino acids. The CDR3 spells CASRGGPNQPQHF. The CDR3 nucleotides are TGTGCCAGTCGGGGGGGACCGAATCAGCCCCAGCATTTT.

The rearrangement joins TRBV28 to TRBJ1-1, with 10 bases that match TRBD1. The length of the CDR3 is 14 residues. V was clipped by 4 bases and J by 2 bases; unmatched bases: 1. Germline-derived CDR1 and CDR2 are MDHEN and SYDVKM. In nucleotides, the CDR3 is TGTGCCAGCAGTTCGACAGGGGGCAACACTGAAGCTTTCTTT. It yields the protein CASSSTGGNTEAFF.

The chain carries TRBV27 and TRBJ2-7; TRBD2 matches at 7 bases. Germline V CDR1 and CDR2: MNHEY, SMNVEV (reference sequence). J lost 0 bases, V lost 5 bases, and 1 base had no gene match. The CDR3 covers 13 residues. The CDR3 bases are TGTGCCAGCAGTATAGCGGGCTCCTACGAGCAGTACTTC. It specifies CASSIAGSYEQYF.

This sequence joins TRBV10-3 and TRBJ2-2; weak D call: TRBD2 (6 bases). This CDR3 has 13 residues. CDR1 is ENHRY, CDR2 SYGVKD, per germline. Deletions cut 4 bases from V and 6 bases from J, with 9 bases between. CDR3 DNA: TGTGCCATCAGTGGAGGAGGGGCCGGGGAGCTGTTTTTT. This gives the protein CAISGGGAGELFF.